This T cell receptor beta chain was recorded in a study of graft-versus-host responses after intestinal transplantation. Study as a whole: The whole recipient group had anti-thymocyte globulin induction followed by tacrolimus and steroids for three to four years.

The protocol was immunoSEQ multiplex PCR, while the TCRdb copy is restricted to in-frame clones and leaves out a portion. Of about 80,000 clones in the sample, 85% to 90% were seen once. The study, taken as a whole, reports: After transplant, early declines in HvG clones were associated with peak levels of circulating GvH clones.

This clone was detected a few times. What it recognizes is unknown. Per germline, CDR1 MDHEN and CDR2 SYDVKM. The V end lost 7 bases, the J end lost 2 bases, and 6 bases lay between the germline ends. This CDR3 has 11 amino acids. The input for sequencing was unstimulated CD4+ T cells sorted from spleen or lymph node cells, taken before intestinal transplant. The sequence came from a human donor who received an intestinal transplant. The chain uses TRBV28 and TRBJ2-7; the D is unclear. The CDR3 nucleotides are TGTGCCAGCAAGAGCCCCTACGAGCAGTACTTC. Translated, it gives CASKSPYEQYF.